These 23 T cell receptor beta chains originate from one sample sequenced in a study of regulatory T cells in long-lasting Graves disease. Assembly of TCR beta libraries relied on iRepertoire HTBI primers together with Arm-PCR of CDR3 regions. TCRdb reprocessed the multiplex PCR reads with MiXCR, giving one entry per CDR3 protein. The sample consists of 550,000 to 700,000 distinct CDR3 sequences, approximately 16% of them appearing once. Indicated time point: newly diagnosed GD, antithyroid drugs for less than 3 months. The authors made the TCR library using RNA they extracted from PBMCs. These data also formed part of another study, on T cells in Graves' hyperthyroidism and ophthalmopathy.

This material consisted of peripheral blood mononuclear cells (PBMCs), taken at new diagnosis, from a patient treated with antithyroid drugs. The receptors shown here come from a young man with Graves disease.

This clonotype was observed a handful of times. This rearrangement joins TRBV18 to TRBJ1-5; 9 nucleotides line up with TRBD1. This CDR3 is 17 amino acids long. Losses at the gene ends were 3 bases for V and 1 base for J; bases not matched to a gene: 7. CDR1 is KGHSH, CDR2 LQKENI, per germline. The DNA for the CDR3 is TGTGCCAGCTCACCCCGGGACAGGGTATTCAGCAATCAGCCCCAGCATTTT. This sequence encodes CASSPRDRVFSNQPQHF.

This sequence joins TRBV27 and TRBJ2-6; 7 bases are a match to TRBD1. CDR3 length equals 19 residues. J lost 0 bases, V lost 5 bases, and 13 bases had no gene match. The germline CDR1 and CDR2 sequences are MNHEY and SMNVEV (reference sequence). The chain's CDR3 is CASSPGTDPDRSGANVLTF. The CDR3 coding sequence is TGTGCCAGCAGTCCCGGGACAGACCCCGACCGCTCTGGGGCCAACGTCCTGACTTTC.

The rearrangement joins TRBV7-9 to TRBJ1-1, with 9 bases matching TRBD1. The germline V gene has CDR1 SEHNR and CDR2 FQNEAQ (reference sequence). V lost 0 bases, J lost 6 bases, and 2 bases stayed unmatched. There are 14 residues in the CDR3. CDR3 amino acids: CASSLADRGSEAFF. The CDR3 DNA follows: TGTGCCAGCAGCTTAGCTGACAGGGGGTCTGAAGCTTTCTTT.

This clonotype was counted ten times or more. The V gene is TRBV12-3 or TRBV12-4, the J gene TRBJ1-1, with D uncertain. Trimming left V 3 bases short and J 0 bases short, with 11 bases between. The CDR3 is made up of 15 amino acids. The CDR3 DNA reads TGTGCCAGCAGTTTGGAGTACAGCCTGAACACTGAAGCTTTCTTT. Translated: CASSLEYSLNTEAFF.

This clonotype was recorded at least ten times. The genes are TRBV28 and TRBJ1-1, with D hard to call. Trimming left V 7 bases short and J 2 bases short, with 5 bases between. The CDR3 covers 11 residues. Germline values: CDR1 MDHEN, CDR2 SYDVKM. The CDR3 DNA reads TGTGCCAGCAAGAGTAACACTGAAGCTTTCTTT. This codes for CASKSNTEAFF.

This clonotype has at least ten counts. This chain links TRBV11-2 with TRBJ2-7, with D hard to call. There are 16 residues in the CDR3. Germline CDR1 reads SGHAT; CDR2 reads FQNNGV. The V and J ends lost 1 base and 0 bases respectively, with 13 bases between them. Here the CDR3 DNA reads TGTGCCAGCAGCTTAGTCACACCAACGAGCTCCTACGAGCAGTACTTC. It codes for CASSLVTPTSSYEQYF. The variable domain in full, with the rest retrieved from reference TRBV11-2 and TRBJ2-7, is EAGVAQSPRYKIIEKRQSVAFWCNPISGHATLYWYQQILGQGPKLLIQFQNNGVVDDSQLPKDRFSAERLKGVDSTLKIQPAKLEDSAVYLCASSLVTPTSSYEQYFGPGTRLTVT.

The chain employs TRBV10-2 and TRBJ2-3, with a possible D match to TRBD1 (5 bases). The CDR3 spans 15 residues. The V end was cut by 2 bases, the J end by 4 bases, with 13 bases between. The germline gives CDR1 WSHSY, CDR2 SAAADI. The CDR3 bases are TGCGCCAGCAGTGAGATGACAGAGATCCCAGATACGCAGTATTTT. The encoded protein is CASSEMTEIPDTQYF.

As for this clonotype: One junction end disagrees with the germline gene, perhaps due to a read error. This chain's CDR3 is CVSSQADRGIAGASYNEQFF. In DNA form, the CDR3 reads TGTGTCAGCAGCCAAGCGGACAGGGGGATAGCGGGAGCCTCCTACAATGAGCAGTTCTTC. This rearrangement joins TRBV14 to TRBJ2-1; the D gene is possibly TRBD1 (10 bases). The germline gives CDR1 SGHDN, CDR2 FVKESK. The CDR3 is 20 residues long.

This clonotype was recorded a few times. The chain combines TRBV18 with TRBJ1-1, with a tentative D call TRBD1 (6 bases). This CDR3 has 15 residues. Germline loops: CDR1 KGHSH, CDR2 LQKENI. V was cut by 4 bases and J by 0 bases, with 12 bases left in between. The DNA of the CDR3 is TGTGCCAGCTCACTCCCAGGGGTAATGAACACTGAAGCTTTCTTT. Amino acids: CASSLPGVMNTEAFF.

This clonotype was picked up many times. J is TRBJ2-1 and V is TRBV7-9; 9 nucleotides match TRBD1. Trimming at V came to 1 base and at J to 7 bases, leaving 5 bases not matched to a gene. The CDR3 length is 15 residues. Germline V gene sequence: CDR1 SEHNR, CDR2 FQNEAQ (reference sequence). CDR3 nucleotide sequence: TGTGCCAGCAGCTTAGGGGGACAGGGTAAGAATGAGCAGTTCTTC. Protein: CASSLGGQGKNEQFF.

This clonotype has a count of ten or more. The V call is TRBV5-5, the J call TRBJ1-5, with no clear D. Looked up from germline, CDR1 is SGHKS and CDR2 is YYEKEE (reference sequence). This CDR3 comprises 16 residues. V dropped 0 bases and J dropped 5 bases, with 15 bases sitting between them. The chain's CDR3 is CASSLANILRDQPQHF. CDR3 sequence (DNA): TGTGCCAGCAGCTTGGCAAACATTTTAAGGGATCAGCCCCAGCATTTT. Full variable domain (outside the CDR3, taken from reference TRBV5-5 and TRBJ1-5): DAGVTQSPTHLIKTRGQQVTLRCSPISGHKSVSWYQQVLGQGPQFIFQYYEKEERGRGNFPDRFSARQFPNYSSELNVNALLLGDSALYLCASSLANILRDQPQHFGDGTRLSIL.

This clonotype showed up many times. J is TRBJ1-2 and V is TRBV30, with a tentative D call TRBD1 (5 bases). Trimming removed 7 bases at V and 5 bases at J, with 17 bases between. Per the germline V gene, CDR1 is GTSNPN and CDR2 is SVGIG (reference sequence). The CDR3 spans 13 residues. The CDR3 DNA reads TGTGCCTCCCGGGACGGCAATGAGTATGGCTACACCTTC. This translates into CASRDGNEYGYTF.

This chain joins TRBV5-1 and TRBJ2-6; D might be TRBD2 (6 bases). Looked up from germline, CDR1 is SGHRS and CDR2 is YFSETQ. This CDR3 is built from 15 residues. V lost 4 bases and J 3 bases, leaving 11 bases between the germline ends. This CDR3 reads CASSPEGFGANVLTF. The DNA of the CDR3 is TGCGCCAGCAGCCCGGAGGGCTTTGGGGCCAACGTCCTGACTTTC. Complete variable domain (other parts from reference TRBV5-1 and TRBJ2-6): KAGVTQTPRYLIKTRGQQVTLSCSPISGHRSVSWYQQTPGQGLQFLFEYFSETQRNKGNFPGRFSGRQFSNSRSEMNVSTLELGDSALYLCASSPEGFGANVLTFGAGSRLTVL.

This clonotype was recorded at least ten times. CDR3 residues: CASSLGDSWAGQYF. The CDR3 nucleotides are TGTGCCAGCAGTTTAGGGGACTCATGGGCGGGCCAGTACTTC. The chain uses TRBV28 and TRBJ2-5; D might be TRBD2 (6 bases). This CDR3 has 14 amino acids. V lost 2 bases, J lost 10 bases, and 17 bases lay in between. Germline CDR1 MDHEN, CDR2 SYDVKM.

The chain combines TRBV20-1 with TRBJ2-7; TRBD2 matches at 15 bases. J was trimmed by 7 bases and V by 2 bases; bases with no gene match: 3. The CDR3 length is 14 residues. Germline-derived CDR1 and CDR2 are DFQATT and SNEGSKA (reference sequence). This CDR3 reads CSARRTSGRGEQYF. The CDR3 DNA is TGCAGTGCTAGACGGACTAGCGGGAGGGGGGAGCAGTACTTC.

This clonotype was detected only a few times. The chain couples TRBV28 to TRBJ1-3; no definite D call. Germline V gene sequence: CDR1 MDHEN, CDR2 SYDVKM. The CDR3 totals 16 residues. V lost 6 bases, J lost 0 bases, and 15 bases lay in between. The CDR3 spells CASRLSSGASGNTIYF. In DNA, the CDR3 is TGTGCCAGCAGGCTATCCTCAGGAGCCTCTGGAAACACCATATATTTT.

Only a few counts were recorded for this clonotype. This chain connects TRBV19 to TRBJ2-1; possibly TRBD1 or TRBD2 for D (5 bases each). TRBJ2-5 matches the DNA end more closely, so the J call is doubtful. The germline CDR1 and CDR2 sequences are LNHDA and SQIVND (reference sequence). The CDR3 covers 12 residues. The CDR3 DNA follows: TGTGCCCCACGGGACGAAAAAGAGACCCAGTACTTC. Amino acids: CAPRDEKETQYF.

This clonotype was picked up a small number of times. The gene calls are TRBV27 and TRBJ2-7; either TRBD1 or TRBD2 may supply D (5 bases each). CDR1 is MNHEY and CDR2 is SMNVEV in the germline V gene (reference sequence). V was cut by 6 bases and J by 2 bases, with 14 bases left in between. This CDR3 region has 14 residues. The CDR3 DNA reads TGTGCCAGCAGCGGGGCAGCCAACCCCTACGAGCAGTACTTC. Its protein is CASSGAANPYEQYF.

This clonotype was seen a few times. The chain is built from TRBV19 and TRBJ2-7; a possible D gene is TRBD2 (5 bases). The CDR3 extends over 16 amino acids. The V and J ends lost 1 base and 0 bases respectively, with 13 bases between them. Germline loops: CDR1 LNHDA, CDR2 SQIVND (reference sequence). As DNA, the CDR3 is TGTGCCAGTAGTATAGGGGTGAGCGGAAACTCCTACGAGCAGTACTTC. Its translation: CASSIGVSGNSYEQYF.

The gene calls are TRBV11-2 and TRBJ2-1; 7 positions match TRBD2. CDR1 SGHAT and CDR2 FQNNGV come from the germline V gene. With V trimmed by 7 bases and J by 0 bases, 12 bases remained unmatched. CDR3 length: 17 amino acids. The CDR3 DNA reads as TGTGCCAGCACCCCCCTCACCAGCGGGGTCTCCTACAATGAGCAGTTCTTC. Amino acid sequence: CASTPLTSGVSYNEQFF.

This clonotype occurred many times. The germline gene is not matched at one end of the junction; a read error may be the cause. The chain has TRBV5-1 and TRBJ2-7, with TRBD1 identical over 7 bases. There are 14 residues in the CDR3. CDR1 SGHRS and CDR2 YFSETQ come from the germline V gene. CDR3: CASSSGTASYEQYF. For the CDR3, the DNA is TGTGCCAGCAGCTCCGGGACAGCGTCCTACGAGCAGTACTTC.

V and J are TRBV20-1 and TRBJ2-7; no reliable D call. Per the germline V gene, CDR1 is DFQATT and CDR2 is SNEGSKA (reference sequence). Trimming took off 4 bases at V and 7 bases at J, with 8 bases between the two ends. CDR3 length equals 10 residues. CDR3 nucleotides: TGCAGTGCTACTGCGGAGGAGCAGTACTTC. This codes for CSATAEEQYF.

At least ten counts were recorded for this clonotype. V and J are TRBV9 and TRBJ2-3; D remains unclear. The germline V and J ends were trimmed by 0 bases and 0 bases, with 5 bases remaining between them. Germline values: CDR1 SGDLS, CDR2 YYNGEE. The CDR3 loop spans 14 amino acids. The CDR3: CASSVVYSTDTQYF. The CDR3 bases are TGTGCCAGCAGCGTAGTCTATAGCACAGATACGCAGTATTTT.